These 28 T cell receptor beta chains were all obtained from the same sample, sequenced in a study of blood T cell repertoires in COVID-19. Generated by immunoSEQ multiplex PCR, the TCRdb table keeps only in-frame clones and is missing some. The sample records about 76,000 clones, 70% to 90% being singletons. Sequences were obtained from peripheral blood. These receptor sequences come from a human donor in a cohort sampled during active COVID-19.

The V call is TRBV2, the J call TRBJ2-7; 7 bases are a match to TRBD1. CDR3 length equals 15 residues. J lost 4 bases, V lost 4 bases, and 10 bases had no gene match. The V gene's germline CDR1 is SNHLY and CDR2 FYNNEI. DNA for the CDR3: TGTGCCAGCAGTGTGGGCCCGACAGGGTGGTACGAGCAGTACTTC. Protein sequence: CASSVGPTGWYEQYF.

The chain employs TRBV12-5 and TRBJ2-5; 10 positions match TRBD2. From germline, CDR1 is LGHNT and CDR2 FRNRAP. This CDR3 contains 14 residues. Trimming took 1 base from V and 4 from J; bases not matched to a gene: 0. CDR3 protein: CASGLGLAGETQYF. CDR3 DNA sequence: TGTGCTAGTGGTTTGGGACTAGCGGGAGAGACCCAGTACTTC. Filled out from reference TRBV12-5 and TRBJ2-5, the complete variable domain reads DARVTQTPRHKVTEMGQEVTMRCQPILGHNTVFWYRQTMMQGLELLAYFRNRAPLDDSGMPKDRFSAEMPDATLATLKIQPSEPRDSAVYFCASGLGLAGETQYFGPGTRLLVL.

The rearrangement uses TRBV11-3 and TRBJ2-1; 12 bases are shared with TRBD1. CDR1 SGHNT and CDR2 YENEEA come from the germline V gene. This CDR3 is 14 amino acids long. V shed 5 bases, J shed 9 bases, and the junction held 5 bases outside the gene matches. CDR3: CASSTGQGAGEQFF. The CDR3 coding sequence is TGTGCCAGCAGCACGGGACAGGGGGCGGGTGAGCAGTTCTTC.

The V and J genes are TRBV5-1 and TRBJ2-7; 8 positions match TRBD2. The CDR3 is 13 amino acids. Germline V gene lookup returns CDR1 SGHRS and CDR2 YFSETQ. The J segment lost 3 bases and the V segment lost 2 bases, leaving 1 base of the junction unmatched. The CDR3 spells CASSFSGVYEQYF. The CDR3 nucleotides read TGCGCCAGCAGCTTTAGCGGGGTCTACGAGCAGTACTTC.

The rearrangement links TRBV5-4 to TRBJ1-4, with 10 bases aligning to TRBD1. Germline-derived CDR1 and CDR2 are SGHNT and YYREEE (reference sequence). Germline trimming cut 5 bases from V and 12 bases from J; bases unmatched to any gene: 10. There are 14 residues in the CDR3. CDR3 coding DNA: TGTGCCAGCAGACGTGGGACAGGGGTGAGGGAACTGTTTTTT. Translating gives CASRRGTGVRELFF.

The chain links TRBV6-5 to TRBJ2-7; TRBD1 aligns across 9 bases. J lost 7 bases, V lost 6 bases, and 13 bases had no gene match. CDR1 and CDR2 from the germline V gene are MNHEY and SVGAGI. The CDR3 loop spans 15 amino acids. The CDR3 DNA sequence: TGTGCCAGCAGCAAACAGGGGGCGCGGGTGAGGGAGCAGTACTTC. Amino acid sequence: CASSKQGARVREQYF.

The sample holds one count of this clone. The chain combines TRBV28 with TRBJ2-7; TRBD1 agrees at 7 bases. The germline CDR1 and CDR2 sequences are MDHEN and SYDVKM. The CDR3 is 14 amino acids. With 2 bases clipped from V and 1 base from J, the junction kept 2 bases outside the gene matches. The CDR3 here is CASSLGDSSYEQYF. CDR3 coding DNA: TGTGCCAGCAGTTTAGGGGACAGTTCCTACGAGCAGTACTTC.

The DNA of the CDR3 is TGCGCCAGCAGCCGTCGTTACGGGCAGTTCTTC. This sequence encodes CASSRRYGQFF. The V and J genes are TRBV5-1 and TRBJ2-1; D is unresolved. Germline CDR1 is SGHRS and CDR2 is YFSETQ. This CDR3 has 11 amino acids. With 4 bases removed from V and 12 bases from J, the gap between germline ends came to 11 bases.

The J gene is TRBJ1-4, the V gene TRBV27; D call uncertain. Trimming shortened V by 2 bases and J by 9 bases, and 7 bases separated the two germline ends. The CDR3 extends over 12 amino acids. The germline V gene has CDR1 MNHEY and CDR2 SMNVEV (reference sequence). The CDR3 loop reads CASSLEGQKLFF. Written as DNA, the CDR3 is TGTGCCAGCAGTTTAGAGGGTCAAAAACTGTTTTTT.

CDR3 in amino acids: CASSLGAGGTEGTQYF. As DNA, the CDR3 is TGCGCCAGCAGCTTAGGAGCGGGGGGGACGGAAGGGACCCAGTACTTC. The chain links TRBV5-1 to TRBJ2-5, with 10 bases identical to TRBD2. The CDR3 length is 16 residues. J was trimmed by 7 bases and V by 2 bases; bases with no gene match: 11. Germline CDR1 reads SGHRS; CDR2 reads YFSETQ.

The V call is TRBV10-3, the J call TRBJ2-1, with TRBD2 identical over 9 bases. The V gene's germline CDR1 is ENHRY and CDR2 SYGVKD. V shed 2 bases and J 2 bases; nucleotides not matched to a gene: 4. The CDR3 runs 16 residues. The CDR3 sequence: CAISESSGGTYNEQFF. CDR3 in DNA: TGTGCCATCAGTGAGAGTAGCGGGGGTACCTACAATGAGCAGTTCTTC.

This sequence joins TRBV19 and TRBJ2-3, with D possibly TRBD1 on 6 matching bases. Trimming left V 1 base short and J 0 bases short, with 11 bases between. The CDR3 contains 16 residues. CDR1 and CDR2 (germline): LNHDA, SQIVND (reference sequence). The chain's CDR3 is CASSIVYRVSTDTQYF. The DNA for the CDR3 is TGTGCCAGTAGTATAGTTTACAGGGTGAGCACAGATACGCAGTATTTT.

The CDR3 DNA reads TGTGCCACCAGTGATCCCCCCACCTACGAGCAGTACTTC. Protein product: CATSDPPTYEQYF. This chain links TRBV24-1 with TRBJ2-7; D is unclear. The CDR3 totals 13 residues. Germline V gene lookup returns CDR1 KGHDR and CDR2 SFDVKD. V was clipped by 3 bases and J by 2 bases, with 7 bases between them.

The chain links TRBV5-1 to TRBJ2-5; 9 bases align to TRBD1. This CDR3 spans 14 amino acids. J gave up 8 bases and V 3 bases, and 8 bases lay outside the gene matches. Germline lookup yields CDR1 SGHRS and CDR2 YFSETQ. CDR3 DNA sequence: TGCGCCAGCAGCTCGAGACAGGGGGTGGAAACCCAGTACTTC. It is translated as CASSSRQGVETQYF.

The chain joins TRBV25-1 to TRBJ2-1; D possibly corresponds to TRBD2 (6 bases). The CDR3 is 15 amino acids. Germline V CDR1 and CDR2: MGHDK, SYGVNS. The V gene lost 6 bases and the J gene lost 2 bases, with 14 bases spanning the gap. CDR3: CASRMGGSAYNEQFF. In DNA, the CDR3 is TGTGCCAGCAGGATGGGGGGTTCAGCCTACAATGAGCAGTTCTTC. Combining the CDR3 with reference TRBV25-1 and TRBJ2-1 gives the whole variable domain EADIYQTPRYLVIGTGKKITLECSQTMGHDKMYWYQQDPGMELHLIHYSYGVNSTEKGDLSSESTVSRIRTEHFPLTLESARPSHTSQYLCASRMGGSAYNEQFFGPGTRLTVL.

The V call is TRBV28, the J call TRBJ2-1, with TRBD2 matching over 16 bases. The CDR3 sequence is 20 residues long. Germline V gene sequence: CDR1 MDHEN, CDR2 SYDVKM. Trimming removed 6 bases from V and 8 bases from J; junction bases left unmatched: 19. CDR3 nucleotides: TGTGCCAGCAGCCCCGAGGGACTAGCGGGAGGGGCCTCTTCGTGGCATGAGCAGTTCTTC. Amino acids: CASSPEGLAGGASSWHEQFF.

The CDR3, as DNA: TGTGCCAGCACCAGAGGGGTGGGGGCCGACGAGCAGTACTTC. It specifies CASTRGVGADEQYF. The chain joins TRBV9 to TRBJ2-7, with TRBD1 as a possible D gene (6 bases). Germline CDR1 SGDLS, CDR2 YYNGEE. CDR3 length equals 14 residues. V lost 6 bases, J lost 5 bases, and 18 bases lay in between.

This chain connects TRBV5-1 to TRBJ2-1; 9 nucleotides line up with TRBD2. CDR3 size: 14 residues. Germline values: CDR1 SGHRS, CDR2 YFSETQ. J lost 8 bases, V lost 7 bases, and 10 bases had no gene match. The CDR3 is CASAGERGDDEQFF. CDR3 nucleotide sequence: TGCGCCAGCGCGGGGGAGCGGGGGGATGATGAGCAGTTCTTC.

This chain links TRBV7-8 with TRBJ2-2, with D tentatively TRBD1 (6 bases). The length of the CDR3 is 13 residues. Trimming removed 5 bases from V and 7 bases from J, with 11 bases in between. CDR1 SGHVS and CDR2 FQNEAQ come from the germline V gene. The CDR3 DNA reads as TGTGCCAGCAGCATAAAAGGGGGCGGGGAGCTGTTTTTT. This gives the protein CASSIKGGGELFF.

V is TRBV9 and J is TRBJ1-2, with D possibly being TRBD1 (6 bases). CDR3 length equals 14 residues. V lost 2 bases to trimming and J lost 8 bases, with 16 bases between them. Germline values: CDR1 SGDLS, CDR2 YYNGEE. In nucleotides, the CDR3 is TGTGCCAGCAGCGTCATGGGAAATCAGGGGGGCTACACCTTC. Translated, it gives CASSVMGNQGGYTF.

CDR3 nucleotides: TGCAGTGCTAGAGACGAGGGCTACACCTTC. Translating it yields CSARDEGYTF. The chain joins TRBV20-1 to TRBJ1-2; D is uncertain. CDR1 is DFQATT, CDR2 SNEGSKA, per germline (reference sequence). V shed 0 bases and J shed 8 bases, with 4 bases lying between them. The CDR3 is made up of 10 amino acids.

The V call is TRBV14, the J call TRBJ2-7, with D possibly being TRBD1 (5 bases). V was shortened by 0 bases and J by 6 bases, with 12 bases between the two germline ends. There are 14 residues in the CDR3. Germline CDR1 and CDR2: SGHDN and FVKESK. The CDR3 spells CASSQEVGLPEQYF. CDR3 bases: TGTGCCAGCAGCCAAGAGGTGGGGCTTCCCGAGCAGTACTTC.

This chain joins TRBV3-1 (or the pseudogene TRBV3-2) and TRBJ2-3, with TRBD2 matching over 11 bases. Germline trimming cut 2 bases from V and 0 bases from J; bases unmatched to any gene: 7. Germline V gene data show CDR1 as LGHDT and CDR2 as YNNKEL (reference sequence). This CDR3 has 18 amino acids. The CDR3 DNA follows: TGTGCCAGCAGCCAAACGCTAGCGGGGGGCTTTAGCACAGATACGCAGTATTTT. Translating gives CASSQTLAGGFSTDTQYF.

The chain recombines TRBV14 with TRBJ1-1, with D possibly being TRBD1 (6 bases). The CDR3 is 17 amino acids. V shed 0 bases and J shed 4 bases, with 18 bases lying between them. Per germline, CDR1 SGHDN and CDR2 FVKESK. The CDR3 DNA sequence: TGTGCCAGCAGCCAAGACCGGTGGGGGGGGCTAGGCACTGAAGCTTTCTTT. Its protein is CASSQDRWGGLGTEAFF.

V gene TRBV6-6 combines with J gene TRBJ2-5; a possible D gene is TRBD2 (6 bases). This CDR3 comprises 14 residues. The V gene's germline CDR1 is MNHNY and CDR2 SVGAGI (reference sequence). V lost 6 bases, J lost 1 base, and 12 bases lay in between. CDR3 loop: CASRWGGRQETQYF. CDR3 DNA: TGTGCCAGCAGATGGGGAGGCCGCCAAGAGACCCAGTACTTC.

The J gene is TRBJ1-5, the V gene TRBV5-1, with D possibly being TRBD1 (6 bases). The germline CDR1 and CDR2 sequences are SGHRS and YFSETQ. The ends were cut back, 7 bases at V and 6 bases at J, with 14 bases in the middle. The CDR3 length is 13 residues. CDR3 nucleotide sequence: TGCGCCAGCGCCGCAGGGGTCGGTCAGCCCCAGCATTTT. It specifies CASAAGVGQPQHF.

This chain uses TRBV27 with TRBJ2-3, with a possible D match to TRBD2 (5 bases). Trimming took 4 bases from V and 10 from J, leaving 9 bases between them. The CDR3 has 11 amino acids. Germline assignment: CDR1 MNHEY and CDR2 SMNVEV (reference sequence). The CDR3 protein is CASSSGWPQYF. The CDR3 bases are TGTGCCAGCAGTTCGGGGTGGCCGCAGTATTTT.

The CDR3 DNA reads as TGTGCCAGCAGCATCAGACTAGCTGGCGCCTACAATGAGCAGTTCTTC. Translated: CASSIRLAGAYNEQFF. The rearrangement links TRBV7-2 to TRBJ2-1, with 7 bases that match TRBD2. The J segment lost 2 bases and the V segment lost 5 bases, leaving 9 bases of the junction unmatched. The CDR3 loop spans 16 amino acids. Germline V gene lookup returns CDR1 SGHTA and CDR2 FQGNSA.